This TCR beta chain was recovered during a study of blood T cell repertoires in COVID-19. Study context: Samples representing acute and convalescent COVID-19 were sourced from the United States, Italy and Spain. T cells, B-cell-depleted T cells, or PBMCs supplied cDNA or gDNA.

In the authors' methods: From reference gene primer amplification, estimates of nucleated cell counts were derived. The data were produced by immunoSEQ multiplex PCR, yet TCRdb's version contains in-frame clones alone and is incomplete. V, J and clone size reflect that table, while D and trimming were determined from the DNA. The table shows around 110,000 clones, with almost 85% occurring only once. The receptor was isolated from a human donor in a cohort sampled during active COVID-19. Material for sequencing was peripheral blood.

This chain's CDR3 is CASSYSGQTYGYTF. The CDR3 DNA reads as TGTGCCAGCAGTTACTCCGGACAGACATATGGCTACACCTTC. The chain uses TRBV6-2 or TRBV6-3 and TRBJ1-2, with D perhaps matching TRBD1 (6 bases). The V gene's germline CDR1 is MNHEY and CDR2 SVGEGT. The CDR3 is 14 amino acids. V was pared by 0 bases and J by 5 bases, with 10 bases between.